The 7 T cell receptor beta chains below come from one sample, sequenced in a study of Tregs in tolerant kidney transplant recipients. Related graft donors supplied nonmyeloablative bone marrow transplants, and mixed chimerism was transient. Assay used: immunoSEQ multiplex PCR; TCRdb lists only in-frame clones, some missing. The sample carries more than 90,000 clones, roughly 93% recorded once. Sequencing was performed on CD4+ T cells from blood (PBMCs), taken 12 months after the transplant. Receptors were obtained from a human patient who received a combined kidney and bone marrow transplant. Some T cells could come from the graft donor.

The chain is built from TRBV5-1 and TRBJ1-6; 7 positions agree with TRBD1. The CDR3 extends over 15 amino acids. Germline CDR1 and CDR2: SGHRS and YFSETQ. The V and J ends lost 0 bases and 5 bases, in that order; junction bases with no gene match: 2. The CDR3 DNA is TGCGCCAGCAGCTTGGCGACAGGGAATAATTCACCCCTCCACTTT. Residues: CASSLATGNNSPLHF.

The CDR3 nucleotides read TGTGCCAGCGCCCGGAGTTTCGAGCAGTACTTC. Translated: CASARSFEQYF. The V call is TRBV2, the J call TRBJ2-7; no clear D gene. The V end was cut by 8 bases, the J end by 6 bases, with 11 bases between. Germline V gene sequence: CDR1 SNHLY, CDR2 FYNNEI. The CDR3 is made up of 11 amino acids.

V gene TRBV7-3 combines with J gene TRBJ2-1; TRBD2 might be the D (5 bases). Germline V gene sequence: CDR1 SGHTA, CDR2 FQGTGA. This CDR3 has 13 residues. V was pared by 3 bases and J by 5 bases, with 8 bases between. CDR3 in amino acids: CASSFTRDNEQFF. CDR3 in DNA: TGTGCCAGCAGCTTTACTAGGGACAATGAGCAGTTCTTC.

This chain links TRBV23-1 with TRBJ1-5; a weak D match, TRBD1 (5 bases). TRBV23-1 is flagged as an ORF with uncertain function. V was shortened by 0 bases and J by 0 bases, with 12 bases between the two germline ends. The CDR3 runs 17 residues. CDR3 region: CASSQSTGENSNQPQHF. The DNA for the CDR3 is TGCGCCAGCAGTCAATCTACAGGCGAGAATAGCAATCAGCCCCAGCATTTT.

The chain carries TRBV18 and TRBJ1-1; D gene ambiguous. Germline CDR1 reads KGHSH; CDR2 reads LQKENI. V was cut by 5 bases and J by 1 base, with 8 bases left in between. The CDR3 spans 13 residues. CDR3 in DNA: TGTGCCAGCTCAGTCAGGTCGAACACTGAAGCTTTCTTT. Residues: CASSVRSNTEAFF.

This clone was seen once. This rearrangement joins TRBV11-3 to TRBJ2-7; D call uncertain. Germline CDR1 SGHNT, CDR2 YENEEA. The V end was cut by 1 base, the J end by 5 bases, with 3 bases between. The CDR3 has 11 amino acids. Here the CDR3 reads CASSLVDEQYF. CDR3 sequence (DNA): TGTGCCAGCAGCTTAGTAGACGAGCAGTACTTC.

The chain couples TRBV6-5 to TRBJ1-2, with a tentative D call TRBD1 (6 bases). V was shortened by 6 bases and J by 4 bases, with 12 bases between the two germline ends. Germline V lookup: CDR1 MNHEY, CDR2 SVGAGI. The CDR3 is made up of 13 amino acids. The CDR3 DNA reads as TGTGCCAGCAGCCTCGGACAGCCCTATGGCTACACCTTC. Translating it yields CASSLGQPYGYTF.